These T cell receptor beta chains were read from a single sample in a study of blood T cell repertoires in COVID-19. The method was immunoSEQ multiplex PCR; TCRdb's version includes in-frame clones alone and lacks a portion of them. The sample gives approximately 250,000 clones, 88% of which show up once; under 2.5% is in the top ten. What was sequenced was PBMCs or T cells enriched from blood (not recorded which). The receptors shown here come from a woman in her 40s with acute COVID-19. Each CDR3 is given with its conserved first and last residue. The order of the fields is D gene, V gene, J gene, clone size, CDR3 protein, CDR3 DNA. A D gene is named only where the DNA matches it firmly. The listing skips clone size in some rows; elsewhere it reads once, few, many or a size class.

>.|TRBV10-1|TRBJ2-7|.
CASSERVGEQYF
TGCGCCAGCAGTGAACGGGTTGGCGAGCAGTACTTC
>.|TRBV7-8|TRBJ2-1|.
CASSLGPSRENEQFF
TGTGCCAGCAGCTTAGGCCCCTCCCGGGAAAATGAGCAGTTCTTC
>.|TRBV30|TRBJ1-2|.
CAWSVRAARGGLLNYGYTF
TGTGCCTGGAGTGTACGGGCGGCCCGGGGTGGGCTTTTAAACTATGGCTACACCTTC
>TRBD1|TRBV5-1|TRBJ1-5|.
CASSLTGEGQPQHF
TGCGCCAGCAGCCTGACAGGGGAAGGGCAGCCCCAGCATTTT
>.|TRBV6-2/TRBV6-3|TRBJ1-6|.
CASSSRTGSSYNSPLHF
TGTGCCAGCAGTTCGAGGACGGGAAGCTCCTATAATTCACCCCTCCACTTT
>TRBD2|TRBV6-2/TRBV6-3|TRBJ2-1|.
CASSYSPAGGPGYNEQFF
TGTGCCAGCAGTTACTCTCCAGCGGGAGGGCCGGGATACAATGAGCAGTTCTTC
>TRBD1|TRBV6-5|TRBJ2-5|.
CASSYWGQGRETQYF
TGTGCCAGCAGTTACTGGGGACAGGGAAGAGAGACCCAGTACTTC
>TRBD1|TRBV6-2/TRBV6-3|TRBJ2-3|.
CASSQAGTGNLGTQYF
TGTGCCAGCAGCCAGGCCGGGACAGGGAATCTGGGTACGCAGTATTTT
>TRBD2|TRBV5-1|TRBJ2-1|.
CASSVIAGALTYNEQFF
TGCGCCAGCAGCGTAATAGCGGGAGCCCTTACCTACAATGAGCAGTTCTTC
>.|TRBV5-5|TRBJ1-1|.
CASSLVRKATAEAFF
TGTGCCAGCAGCTTGGTGAGGAAGGCAACGGCTGAAGCTTTCTTT
>TRBD1|TRBV29-1|TRBJ1-2|.
CSVWTGNYGYTF
TGCAGCGTCTGGACAGGGAACTATGGCTACACCTTC
>.|TRBV9|TRBJ2-1|.
CASSVGPGSSYNEQFF
TGTGCCAGCAGCGTAGGGCCCGGGAGCTCCTACAATGAGCAGTTCTTC
>TRBD1|TRBV10-3|TRBJ1-3|.
CAISALRDSGNTIYF
TGTGCCATCAGTGCCCTCCGGGACAGTGGAAACACCATATATTTT
>.|TRBV7-2|TRBJ1-2|.
CASSLATGNYGYTF
TGTGCCAGCAGCTTAGCTACAGGGAACTATGGCTACACCTTC
>TRBD1|TRBV5-4|TRBJ2-1|.
CASSLVTGVGGNEQFF
TGTGCCAGCAGCTTGGTCACAGGGGTAGGGGGCAATGAGCAGTTCTTC
>TRBD2|TRBV4-3|TRBJ2-1|.
CASSQVRLAGDNEQFF
TGCGCCAGCAGCCAAGTTCGGCTAGCGGGGGACAATGAGCAGTTCTTC
>.|TRBV6-5|TRBJ1-2|.
CASSYADFNYGYTF
TGTGCCAGCAGTTACGCCGACTTTAACTATGGCTACACCTTC
>TRBD1|TRBV4-1|TRBJ1-1|.
CASSQGQGTGAEAFF
TGCGCCAGCAGCCAAGGACAGGGGACGGGCGCTGAAGCTTTCTTT
>TRBD2|TRBV5-4|TRBJ2-2|.
CASSTGLAGKGELFF
TGTGCCAGCAGCACCGGACTAGCGGGAAAGGGGGAGCTGTTTTTT
>TRBD1|TRBV3-1/TRBV3-2|TRBJ2-7|.
CASSQTGTGYEQYF
TGTGCCAGCAGCCAAACCGGGACAGGGTACGAGCAGTACTTC
>.|TRBV28|TRBJ1-3|.
CASERTAFSGNTIYF
TGTGCCAGCGAACGGACAGCCTTCTCTGGAAACACCATATATTTT
>TRBD1|TRBV10-3|TRBJ2-1|.
CAITDRASSYNEQFF
TGTGCCATCACCGACAGGGCGAGCTCCTACAATGAGCAGTTCTTC
>.|TRBV5-1|TRBJ1-2|few
CASSLGGQFGSGYTF
TGCGCCAGCAGCTTGGGAGGACAATTCGGTAGTGGCTACACCTTC
>TRBD1|TRBV18|TRBJ1-5|once
CASSSNRGVDQPQHF
TGTGCCAGCTCATCGAACAGGGGGGTGGATCAGCCCCAGCATTTT
>.|TRBV5-6|TRBJ2-5|.
CASRSDRLGTQYF
TGTGCCAGCAGGTCAGACAGGTTGGGGACCCAGTACTTC
>.|TRBV11-3|TRBJ2-1|.
CASSARRAESYNEQFF
TGTGCCAGCAGCGCCCGGAGGGCGGAATCCTACAATGAGCAGTTCTTC
>.|TRBV2|TRBJ1-1|.
CASSEVRVSGTEAFF
TGTGCCAGCAGTGAAGTTAGGGTCTCGGGGACTGAAGCTTTCTTT
>.|TRBV30|TRBJ2-4|.
CAWPGRPLAKNIQYF
TGTGCCTGGCCTGGGAGGCCGCTAGCCAAAAACATTCAGTACTTC
>.|TRBV5-1|TRBJ1-4|.
CASSLGQSNEKLFF
TGCGCCAGCAGCTTGGGACAGTCGAATGAAAAACTGTTTTTT
>TRBD1|TRBV10-3|TRBJ1-1|.
CAISEGTGTGGQLNTEAFF
TGTGCCATCAGTGAAGGGACCGGGACAGGGGGCCAACTGAACACTGAAGCTTTCTTT
>.|TRBV19|TRBJ2-1|.
CASSPHLRGNEQFF
TGTGCCAGTAGTCCGCACCTCAGGGGAAATGAGCAGTTCTTC
>.|TRBV27|TRBJ2-1|few
CAPNGKPGGNEQFF
TGTGCCCCCAACGGGAAACCCGGGGGCAATGAGCAGTTCTTC
>TRBD2|TRBV5-1|TRBJ2-2|.
CASSAPSGVSTGELFF
TGCGCCAGCAGCGCACCTAGCGGGGTGAGCACCGGGGAGCTGTTTTTT
>TRBD2|TRBV19|TRBJ2-3|.
CASTSGLAGNTDTQYF
TGTGCCAGTACCTCGGGACTAGCGGGAAACACAGATACGCAGTATTTT
>TRBD2|TRBV11-3|TRBJ2-1|.
CASSPQVGGNEQFF
TGTGCCAGCAGCCCCCAAGTCGGGGGGAATGAGCAGTTCTTC
>TRBD2|TRBV6-5|TRBJ2-2|.
CASSRGGADTGELFF
TGTGCCAGCAGTCGGGGAGGGGCGGACACCGGGGAGCTGTTTTTT
>.|TRBV7-2|TRBJ1-3|once
CASSLYAGVGNTIYF
TGTGCCAGCAGCTTATATGCAGGGGTCGGAAACACCATATATTTT
>.|TRBV5-1|TRBJ2-2|.
CASSVKGEPGELFF
TGCGCCAGCAGCGTGAAAGGGGAACCCGGGGAGCTGTTTTTT
>.|TRBV10-3|TRBJ1-1|.
CAISEDLEARDTEAFF
TGTGCCATCAGTGAGGACTTAGAGGCCAGGGACACTGAAGCTTTCTTT
>TRBD1|TRBV18|TRBJ1-6|few
CASSGTGGNGSPLHF
TGTGCCAGCTCCGGGACAGGGGGCAATGGGTCACCCCTCCACTTT
>TRBD1|TRBV28|TRBJ2-1|.
CASRSTGERVNEQFF
TGTGCCAGCAGGTCAACAGGGGAGAGGGTGAATGAGCAGTTCTTC
>.|TRBV2|TRBJ2-4|.
CASSDPGASAKNIQYF
TGTGCCAGCAGTGACCCAGGGGCCTCGGCCAAAAACATTCAGTACTTC
>TRBD1|TRBV5-5|TRBJ1-2|.
CASSWEYRGGYTF
TGTGCCAGCAGCTGGGAATACAGGGGAGGCTACACCTTC
>TRBD1|TRBV7-2|TRBJ1-4|.
CASSAGTDNEKLFF
TGTGCCAGCAGCGCAGGGACAGATAATGAAAAACTGTTTTTT
>.|TRBV10-3|TRBJ2-7|.
CAISEDRNSEQYF
TGTGCCATCAGTGAGGATCGGAACAGCGAGCAGTACTTC
>.|TRBV7-9|TRBJ1-6|.
CASSSTLYNSPLHF
TGTGCCAGCAGCTCAACTCTCTATAATTCACCCCTCCACTTT
>.|TRBV7-9|TRBJ1-4|.
CASSLVAGTNEKLFF
TGTGCCAGCAGCTTAGTGGCGGGGACTAATGAAAAACTGTTTTTT
>.|TRBV24-1|TRBJ2-5|.
CATSDPPGVGETQYF
TGTGCCACCAGTGATCCCCCAGGGGTTGGGGAGACCCAGTACTTC
>TRBD1|TRBV25-1|TRBJ1-1|.
CASSEEGDRSRAFF
TGTGCCAGCAGTGAAGAAGGGGACAGGTCGCGAGCTTTCTTT
>.|TRBV14|TRBJ2-7|.
CASSQGVGREYEQYF
TGTGCCAGCAGCCAAGGGGTAGGCAGGGAATACGAGCAGTACTTC
>.|TRBV24-1|TRBJ2-3|.
CATSDFRESTDTQYF
TGTGCCACCAGTGATTTCCGGGAGAGCACAGATACGCAGTATTTT
>.|TRBV15|TRBJ1-4|.
CATSRPPSTARDYRGNEKLFF
TGTGCCACCAGCAGACCACCCTCCACCGCCAGGGACTATAGGGGAAATGAAAAACTGTTTTTT
>.|TRBV6-5|TRBJ1-2|.
CASSYSTGQADGYTF
TGTGCCAGCAGTTACTCAACGGGACAAGCGGATGGCTACACCTTC
>.|TRBV7-2|TRBJ1-2|.
CASSLALGQSYGYTF
TGTGCCAGCAGCTTAGCGCTGGGGCAGAGCTATGGCTACACCTTC
>.|TRBV11-2|TRBJ2-3|.
CASSRPTDTQYF
TGTGCCAGCAGCCGTCCCACAGATACGCAGTATTTT